The next 21 T cell receptor beta chains were all read from a single sample in a study of technical replicates of blood from a few donors. The repertoire was sequenced with immunoSEQ multiplex PCR; TCRdb's copy has only in-frame clones and lacks some. The sample shows under 100,000 clones, approximately 94% of them seen only once. Specimen: T cells isolated from PBMCs. Every receptor here comes from a human donor in good health.

The chain joins TRBV7-9 to TRBJ2-7; TRBD2 matches 11 bases. Per germline, CDR1 SEHNR and CDR2 FQNEAQ (reference sequence). The CDR3 spans 15 residues. J was trimmed by 6 bases and V by 1 base; bases with no gene match: 5. The CDR3 region is CASSLVTSGGSEQYF. CDR3 bases: TGTGCCAGCAGCTTAGTAACTAGCGGGGGCAGCGAGCAGTACTTC.

V gene TRBV7-6 combines with J gene TRBJ2-5; a possible D gene is TRBD2 (5 bases). V lost 6 bases and J 0 bases, leaving 8 bases between the germline ends. Germline CDR1 SGHVS, CDR2 FNYEAQ. This CDR3 is 13 amino acids long. The CDR3 DNA reads TGTGCCAGCAGGACGACTAACCAAGAGACCCAGTACTTC. Protein: CASRTTNQETQYF.

The chain joins TRBV27 to TRBJ1-5, with 8 bases lining up with TRBD1. CDR1 is MNHEY and CDR2 is SMNVEV in the germline V gene (reference sequence). V lost 3 bases to trimming and J lost 7 bases; unmatched junction nucleotides: 8. The CDR3 sequence is 15 residues long. CDR3 coding DNA: TGTGCCAGCAGTTTGGGGCAGGGGGCAGGGCAGCCCCAGCATTTT. This translates into CASSLGQGAGQPQHF.

The CDR3 DNA reads as TGTGCCAGCTCACCCCTCCAAAATCCGAGCGGCAATCAGCCCCAGCATTTT. It codes for CASSPLQNPSGNQPQHF. The rearrangement links TRBV18 to TRBJ1-5; D not resolved. V lost 3 bases and J 2 bases, leaving 17 bases between the germline ends. The CDR3 covers 17 residues. The germline V gene encodes CDR1 KGHSH and CDR2 LQKENI.

This chain connects TRBV5-8 to TRBJ1-5; D is unclear. Trimming stripped 2 bases from V and 0 bases from J, with 9 bases between. There are 15 residues in the CDR3. The germline V gene encodes CDR1 SGHTS and CDR2 YDEGEE. CDR3 in amino acids: CASSFLDLSNQPQHF. In DNA, the CDR3 is TGTGCCAGCAGCTTTCTAGACCTTAGCAATCAGCCCCAGCATTTT.

The gene calls are TRBV10-3 and TRBJ2-6, with D perhaps TRBD2 (5 bases). In germline, CDR1 is ENHRY, CDR2 SYGVKD. V was shortened by 3 bases and J by 2 bases, with 14 bases between the two germline ends. The CDR3 has 17 amino acids. In nucleotides, the CDR3 is TGTGCCATCAGTGACCGGGCGGGTGGGACTGGGGCCAACGTCCTGACTTTC. Encoded protein: CAISDRAGGTGANVLTF.

This chain connects TRBV7-2 to TRBJ2-7; perhaps TRBD1 as D (6 bases). This CDR3 comprises 17 residues. The V gene lost 1 base and the J gene lost 2 bases, with 18 bases spanning the gap. Germline values: CDR1 SGHTA, CDR2 FQGNSA. Here the CDR3 DNA reads TGTGCCAGCAGCTTAGGAGTAGCTACAGGGTTTCCCTACGAGCAGTACTTC. Translation: CASSLGVATGFPYEQYF.

The chain has TRBV27 and TRBJ1-1, with 7 bases fitting TRBD1. J gave up 8 bases and V 1 base, and 4 bases lay outside the gene matches. Per germline, CDR1 MNHEY and CDR2 SMNVEV (reference sequence). The length of the CDR3 is 13 residues. CDR3 coding DNA: TGTGCCAGCAGTTTATGGGCAGGGGGGGAAGCTTTCTTT. Residues: CASSLWAGGEAFF.

In its sample, this clone was seen once. The chain recombines TRBV27 with TRBJ2-5; D remains ambiguous. The CDR3 sequence is 14 residues long. V gave up 6 bases and J gave up 7 bases, with 18 bases separating them. Germline V lookup: CDR1 MNHEY, CDR2 SMNVEV (reference sequence). CDR3 sequence reads: CASSPFSPVGTQYF. The CDR3 DNA reads as TGTGCCAGCAGCCCCTTTTCACCTGTCGGGACCCAGTACTTC.

The chain recombines TRBV7-2 with TRBJ2-3, with unresolved D. Trimming shortened V by 5 bases and J by 6 bases, and 6 bases separated the two germline ends. The germline gives CDR1 SGHTA, CDR2 FQGNSA. The CDR3 has 11 residues. The CDR3 DNA reads TGTGCCAGCAGCCCCCGGGATACGCAGTATTTT. Its translation: CASSPRDTQYF. Using reference TRBV7-2 and TRBJ2-3 for the parts outside the CDR3, the full variable domain is GAGVSQSPSNKVTEKGKDVELRCDPISGHTALYWYRQSLGQGLEFLIYFQGNSAPDKSGLPSDRFSAERTGGSVSTLTIQRTQQEDSAVYLCASSPRDTQYFGPGTRLTVL.

The chain couples TRBV5-5 to TRBJ2-7, with D possibly matching TRBD1 (6 bases). V was shortened by 3 bases and J by 5 bases, with 9 bases between the two germline ends. Looked up from germline, CDR1 is SGHKS and CDR2 is YYEKEE (reference sequence). The CDR3 covers 12 residues. CDR3 sequence (DNA): TGTGCCAGCAGCTCAACAGGGCACGAGCAGTACTTC. Its translation is CASSSTGHEQYF.

This rearrangement joins TRBV19 to TRBJ1-6, with 10 positions matching TRBD1. Germline assignment: CDR1 LNHDA and CDR2 SQIVND (reference sequence). The CDR3 runs to 16 residues. Trimming took 0 bases from V and 10 from J; bases not matched to a gene: 6. The CDR3 reads CASSIETDRGLSPLHF. The CDR3 DNA follows: TGTGCCAGTAGTATAGAAACAGACAGGGGGCTATCACCCCTCCACTTT.

This sequence joins TRBV9 and TRBJ2-1, with TRBD1 matching 7 bases. The CDR3 length is 16 residues. The ends lost 2 bases at V and 2 bases at J; junction bases unmatched: 7. Germline values: CDR1 SGDLS, CDR2 YYNGEE. The CDR3 reads CASSVTGADTYNEQFF. The CDR3 coding sequence is TGTGCCAGCAGCGTTACAGGGGCGGACACCTACAATGAGCAGTTCTTC.

This sequence joins TRBV5-6 and TRBJ2-7; 13 bases line up with TRBD2. Per germline, CDR1 SGHDT and CDR2 YYEEEE. The CDR3 has 18 residues. V gave up 4 bases and J gave up 1 base; unmatched junction bases: 11. CDR3 amino acids: CASSTDIGGLAGSYEQYF. DNA of the CDR3: TGTGCCAGCAGCACCGATATCGGGGGACTAGCGGGGTCCTACGAGCAGTACTTC.

This chain connects TRBV19 to TRBJ2-7, with D unresolved. The CDR3 has 14 residues. V gave up 3 bases and J gave up 5 bases, with 14 bases separating them. CDR1 and CDR2 (germline): LNHDA, SQIVND (reference sequence). CDR3: CASSITAGSNEQYF. CDR3 coding DNA: TGTGCCAGTAGTATTACCGCAGGAAGCAACGAGCAGTACTTC.

In DNA, the CDR3 is TGTGCCAGCAGCGTAGACAGCTTAATGAACACTGAAGCTTTCTTT. Amino acid sequence: CASSVDSLMNTEAFF. The chain employs TRBV9 and TRBJ1-1, with D unresolved. V lost 0 bases and J lost 0, with 9 bases in between. The CDR3 covers 15 residues. The germline V gene encodes CDR1 SGDLS and CDR2 YYNGEE.

The rearrangement joins TRBV7-2 to TRBJ2-1; TRBD1 agrees at 7 bases. Germline CDR1 and CDR2: SGHTA and FQGNSA. The CDR3 contains 14 residues. V was clipped by 6 bases and J by 0 bases; unmatched bases: 2. The DNA of the CDR3 is TGTGCCAGCAGGGACAGGAGCTCCTACAATGAGCAGTTCTTC. This sequence encodes CASRDRSSYNEQFF.

CDR3 sequence: CASSLSGRFASTDTQYF. The CDR3 DNA reads TGTGCCAGCAGCCTTAGCGGGAGATTCGCCAGCACAGATACGCAGTATTTT. The chain employs TRBV11-3 and TRBJ2-3; 9 nucleotides line up with TRBD2. V trimming: 5 bases; J trimming: 0 bases; junction bases outside the gene matches: 9. Germline V gene lookup returns CDR1 SGHNT and CDR2 YENEEA. There are 17 residues in the CDR3.

The V call is TRBV15, the J call TRBJ1-2; 8 bases match TRBD1. Germline V CDR1 and CDR2: LNHNV, YYDKDF (reference sequence). V lost 0 bases, J lost 6 bases, and 3 bases stayed unmatched. This CDR3 region has 14 residues. The CDR3 reads CATSRDLTGDGYTF. The CDR3 DNA is TGTGCCACCAGCAGAGACCTGACAGGGGATGGCTACACCTTC.

The rearrangement links TRBV27 to TRBJ1-1; 7 bases match TRBD1. Germline V lookup: CDR1 MNHEY, CDR2 SMNVEV (reference sequence). V lost 2 bases to trimming and J lost 5 bases; unmatched junction nucleotides: 8. This CDR3 contains 15 residues. As DNA, the CDR3 is TGTGCCAGCAGTTTACAGTCGGCAGGGGGGACTGAAGCTTTCTTT. This translates into CASSLQSAGGTEAFF.

The genes are TRBV28 and TRBJ1-2, with 9 bases aligning to TRBD1. V was clipped by 5 bases and J by 6 bases; unmatched bases: 10. The V gene's germline CDR1 is MDHEN and CDR2 SYDVKM. The CDR3 runs 15 residues. The CDR3: CASSPTTGGRDGYTF. As DNA, the CDR3 is TGTGCCAGCAGTCCGACGACAGGGGGACGGGATGGCTACACCTTC.